Sequencing of this T cell receptor (beta chain) was carried out in a study of blood T cell repertoires in COVID-19. Turning to the study itself: Donors in the United States, Italy and Spain gave samples during acute or convalescent COVID-19.

In the source study's methods: Amplification of reference gene primers provided the estimated nucleated cell counts. Using immunoSEQ multiplex PCR, the repertoire was profiled, and TCRdb retains in-frame clones only, with some absent. Clonal size and the V and J genes are those of that table, whereas D and trimming came from the DNA. The table lists approximately 67,000 clones, about nine tenths of them singletons. Germline V gene sequence: CDR1 SQVTM, CDR2 ANQGSEA. The CDR3 has 15 amino acids. Trimming stripped 4 bases from V and 0 bases from J, with 14 bases between. The origin of this receptor is a man aged 45-65 years with active COVID-19. The sample comprised peripheral blood. The chain joins TRBV29-1 to TRBJ2-3; a possible D gene is TRBD2 (6 bases). CDR3 nucleotide sequence: TGCAGCGTTGTCTGGGTGGCGGGGAGCACAGATACGCAGTATTTT. Its protein product is CSVVWVAGSTDTQYF.